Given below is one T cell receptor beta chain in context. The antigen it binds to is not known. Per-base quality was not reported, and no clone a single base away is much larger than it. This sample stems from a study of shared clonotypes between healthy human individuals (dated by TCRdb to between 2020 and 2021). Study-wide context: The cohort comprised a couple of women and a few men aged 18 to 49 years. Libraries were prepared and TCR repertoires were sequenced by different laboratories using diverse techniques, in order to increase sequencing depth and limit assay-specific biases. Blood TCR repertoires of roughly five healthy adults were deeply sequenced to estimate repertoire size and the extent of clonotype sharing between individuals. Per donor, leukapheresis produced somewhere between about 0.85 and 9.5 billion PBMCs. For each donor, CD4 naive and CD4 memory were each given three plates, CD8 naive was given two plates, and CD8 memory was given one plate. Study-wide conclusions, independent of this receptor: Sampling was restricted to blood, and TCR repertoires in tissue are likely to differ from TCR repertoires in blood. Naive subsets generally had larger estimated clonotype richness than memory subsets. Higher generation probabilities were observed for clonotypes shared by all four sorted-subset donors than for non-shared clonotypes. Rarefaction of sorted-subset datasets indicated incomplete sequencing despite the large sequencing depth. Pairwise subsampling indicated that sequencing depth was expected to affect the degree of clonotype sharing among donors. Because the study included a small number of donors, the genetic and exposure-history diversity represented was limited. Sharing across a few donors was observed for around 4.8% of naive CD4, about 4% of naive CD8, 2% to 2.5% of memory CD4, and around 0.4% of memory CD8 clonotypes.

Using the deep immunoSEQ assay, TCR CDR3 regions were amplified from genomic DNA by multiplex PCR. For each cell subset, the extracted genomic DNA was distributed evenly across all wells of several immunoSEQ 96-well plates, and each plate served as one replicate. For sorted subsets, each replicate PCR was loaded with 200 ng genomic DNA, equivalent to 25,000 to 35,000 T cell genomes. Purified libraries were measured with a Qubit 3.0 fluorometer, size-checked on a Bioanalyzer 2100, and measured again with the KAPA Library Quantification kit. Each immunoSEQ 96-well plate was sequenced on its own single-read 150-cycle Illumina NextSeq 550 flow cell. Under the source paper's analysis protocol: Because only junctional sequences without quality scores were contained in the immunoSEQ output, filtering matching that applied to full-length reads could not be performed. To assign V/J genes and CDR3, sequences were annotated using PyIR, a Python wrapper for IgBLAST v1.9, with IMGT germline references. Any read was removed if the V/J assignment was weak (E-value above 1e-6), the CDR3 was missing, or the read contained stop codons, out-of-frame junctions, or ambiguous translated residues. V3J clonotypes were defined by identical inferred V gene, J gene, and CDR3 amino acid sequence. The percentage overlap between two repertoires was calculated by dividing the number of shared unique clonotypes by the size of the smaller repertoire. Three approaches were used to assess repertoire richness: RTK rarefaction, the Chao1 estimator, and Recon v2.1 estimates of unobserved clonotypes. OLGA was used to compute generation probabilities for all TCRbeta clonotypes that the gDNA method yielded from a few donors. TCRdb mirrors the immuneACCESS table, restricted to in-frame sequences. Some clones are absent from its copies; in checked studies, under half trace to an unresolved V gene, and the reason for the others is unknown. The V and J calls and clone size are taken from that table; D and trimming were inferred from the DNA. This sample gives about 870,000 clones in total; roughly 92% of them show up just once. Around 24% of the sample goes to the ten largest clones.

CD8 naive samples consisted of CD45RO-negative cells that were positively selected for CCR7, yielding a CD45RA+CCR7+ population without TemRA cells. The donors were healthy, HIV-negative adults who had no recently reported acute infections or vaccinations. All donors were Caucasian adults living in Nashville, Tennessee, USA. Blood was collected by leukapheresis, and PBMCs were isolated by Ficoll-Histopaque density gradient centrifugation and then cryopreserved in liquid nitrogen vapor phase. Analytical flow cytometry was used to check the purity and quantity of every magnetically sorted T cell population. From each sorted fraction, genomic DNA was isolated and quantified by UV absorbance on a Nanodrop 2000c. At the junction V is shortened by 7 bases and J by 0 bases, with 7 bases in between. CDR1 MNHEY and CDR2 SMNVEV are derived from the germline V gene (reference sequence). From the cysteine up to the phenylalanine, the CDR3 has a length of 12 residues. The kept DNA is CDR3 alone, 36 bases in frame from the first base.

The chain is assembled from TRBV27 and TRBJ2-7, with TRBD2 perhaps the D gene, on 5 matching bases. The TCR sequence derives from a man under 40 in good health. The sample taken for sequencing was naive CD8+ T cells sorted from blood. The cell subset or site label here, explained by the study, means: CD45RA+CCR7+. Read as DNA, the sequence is TGTGCCAGCATGGGAGCCTCCTACGAGCAGTACTTC. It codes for CASMGASYEQYF.